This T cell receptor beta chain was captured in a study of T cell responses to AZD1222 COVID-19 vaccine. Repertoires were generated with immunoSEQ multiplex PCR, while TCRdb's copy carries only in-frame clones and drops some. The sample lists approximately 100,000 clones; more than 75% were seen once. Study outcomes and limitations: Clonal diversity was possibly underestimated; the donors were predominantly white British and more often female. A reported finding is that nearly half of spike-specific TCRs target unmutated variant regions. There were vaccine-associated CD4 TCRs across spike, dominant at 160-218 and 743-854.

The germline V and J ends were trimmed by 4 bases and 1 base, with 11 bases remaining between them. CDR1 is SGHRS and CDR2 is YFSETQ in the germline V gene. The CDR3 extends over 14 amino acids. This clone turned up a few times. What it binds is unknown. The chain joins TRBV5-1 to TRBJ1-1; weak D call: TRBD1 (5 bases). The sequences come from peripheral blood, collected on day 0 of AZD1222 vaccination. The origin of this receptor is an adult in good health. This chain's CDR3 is CASSHGTANTEAFF. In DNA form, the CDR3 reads TGCGCCAGCAGCCATGGGACGGCGAACACTGAAGCTTTCTTT.